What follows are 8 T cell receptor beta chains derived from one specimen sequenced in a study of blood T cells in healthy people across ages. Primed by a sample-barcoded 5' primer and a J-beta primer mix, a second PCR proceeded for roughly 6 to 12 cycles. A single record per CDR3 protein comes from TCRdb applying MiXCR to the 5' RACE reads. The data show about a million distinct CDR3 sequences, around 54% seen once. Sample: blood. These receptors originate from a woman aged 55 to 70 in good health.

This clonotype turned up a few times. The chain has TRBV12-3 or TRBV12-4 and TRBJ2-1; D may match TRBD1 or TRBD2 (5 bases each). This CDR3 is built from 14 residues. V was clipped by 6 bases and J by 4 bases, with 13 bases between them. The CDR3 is CASRGTGRYNEQFF. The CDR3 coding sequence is TGTGCCAGCAGAGGGACCGGTCGGTACAATGAGCAGTTCTTC.

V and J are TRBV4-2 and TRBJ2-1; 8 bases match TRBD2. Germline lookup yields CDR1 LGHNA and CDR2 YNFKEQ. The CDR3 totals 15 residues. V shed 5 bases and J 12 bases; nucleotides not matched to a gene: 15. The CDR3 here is CASSASGGPQSGQFF. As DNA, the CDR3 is TGTGCCAGCAGCGCCTCGGGAGGGCCCCAATCTGGGCAGTTCTTC.

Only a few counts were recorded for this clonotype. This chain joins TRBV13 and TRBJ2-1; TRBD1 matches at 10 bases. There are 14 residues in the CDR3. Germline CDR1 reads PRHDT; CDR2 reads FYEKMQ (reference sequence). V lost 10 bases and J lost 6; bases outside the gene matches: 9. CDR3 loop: CATRRTGGSNEQFF. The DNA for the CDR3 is TGTGCCACTCGACGGACAGGGGGTAGCAATGAGCAGTTCTTC.

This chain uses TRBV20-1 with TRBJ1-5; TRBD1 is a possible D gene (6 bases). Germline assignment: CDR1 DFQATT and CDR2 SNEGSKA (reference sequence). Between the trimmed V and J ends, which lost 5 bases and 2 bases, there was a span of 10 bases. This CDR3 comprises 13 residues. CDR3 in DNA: TGCAGTGCTCTAGGACAGCGCAATCAGCCCCAGCATTTT. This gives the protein CSALGQRNQPQHF.

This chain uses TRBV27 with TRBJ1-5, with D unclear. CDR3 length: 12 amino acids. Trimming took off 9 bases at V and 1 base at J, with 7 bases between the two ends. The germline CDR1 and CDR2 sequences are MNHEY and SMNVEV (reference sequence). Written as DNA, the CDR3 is TGTGCCAGTAAACAGAGCAATCAGCCCCAGCATTTT. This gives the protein CASKQSNQPQHF.

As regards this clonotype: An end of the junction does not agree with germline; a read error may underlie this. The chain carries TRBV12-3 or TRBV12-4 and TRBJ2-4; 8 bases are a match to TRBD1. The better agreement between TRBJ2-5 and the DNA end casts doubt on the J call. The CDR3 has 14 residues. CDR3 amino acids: CASGLTGARETQYF. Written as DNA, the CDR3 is TGTGCCAGCGGTTTGACAGGGGCTCGGGAGACCCAGTACTTC.

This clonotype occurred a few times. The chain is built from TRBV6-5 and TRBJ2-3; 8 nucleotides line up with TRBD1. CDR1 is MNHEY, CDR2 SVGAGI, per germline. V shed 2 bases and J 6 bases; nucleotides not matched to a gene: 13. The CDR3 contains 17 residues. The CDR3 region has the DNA TGTGCCAGCAGTTACCAACACACAGGGGGAGAGGTTGATACGCAGTATTTT. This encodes CASSYQHTGGEVDTQYF.

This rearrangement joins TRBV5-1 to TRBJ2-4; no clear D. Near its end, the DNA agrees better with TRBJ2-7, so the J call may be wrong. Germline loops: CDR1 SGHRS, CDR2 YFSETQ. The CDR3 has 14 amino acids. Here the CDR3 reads CASSLDHWSYEQYF. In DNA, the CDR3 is TGCGCCAGCAGCTTGGATCACTGGAGCTACGAGCAGTACTTC.